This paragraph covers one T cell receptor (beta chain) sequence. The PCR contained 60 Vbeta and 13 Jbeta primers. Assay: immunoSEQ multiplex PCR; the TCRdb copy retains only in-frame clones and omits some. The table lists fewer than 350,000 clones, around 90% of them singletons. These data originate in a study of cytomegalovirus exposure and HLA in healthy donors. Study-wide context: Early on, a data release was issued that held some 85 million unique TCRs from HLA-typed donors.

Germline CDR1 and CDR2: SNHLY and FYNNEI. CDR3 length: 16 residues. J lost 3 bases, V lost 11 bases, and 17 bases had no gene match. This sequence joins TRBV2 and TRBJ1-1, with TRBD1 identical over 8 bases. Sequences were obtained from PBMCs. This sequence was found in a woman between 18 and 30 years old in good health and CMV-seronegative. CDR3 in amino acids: CASRTGFGSGDTEAFF. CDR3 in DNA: TGTGCCTCCAGGACAGGGTTTGGTTCCGGGGACACTGAAGCTTTCTTT.